The 14 T cell receptor beta chains below all came from one sample that was sequenced in a study of blood T cell repertoires in COVID-19. Using immunoSEQ multiplex PCR, the repertoire was profiled, and TCRdb retains in-frame clones only, with some absent. The data hold under 350,000 clones, with around 89% observed a single time. The sequenced sample was peripheral blood. Every receptor here comes from a man aged 35-49 years with acute or convalescent COVID-19.

This chain connects TRBV5-4 to TRBJ2-3, with TRBD2 as a possible D gene (5 bases). Trimming took off 0 bases at V and 0 bases at J, with 8 bases between the two ends. Germline loops: CDR1 SGHNT, CDR2 YYREEE (reference sequence). CDR3 size: 15 residues. CDR3 DNA: TGTGCCAGCAGCTTGGGCCGGGGTAGCACAGATACGCAGTATTTT. This gives the protein CASSLGRGSTDTQYF.

The genes are TRBV5-1 and TRBJ2-5, with a possible D match to TRBD1 (6 bases). The V end lost 0 bases, the J end lost 2 bases, and 14 bases lay between the germline ends. Germline-derived CDR1 and CDR2 are SGHRS and YFSETQ. There are 16 residues in the CDR3. The CDR3 DNA follows: TGCGCCAGCAGCTTGGTTCTAGGACAGACACAAGAGACCCAGTACTTC. Its translation: CASSLVLGQTQETQYF.

This chain joins TRBV6-5 and TRBJ1-2; D gene uncertain. The V gene lost 1 base and the J gene lost 8 bases, with 14 bases spanning the gap. The CDR3 totals 14 residues. Germline assignment: CDR1 MNHEY and CDR2 SVGAGI. Written as DNA, the CDR3 is TGTGCCAGCAGTTACTTCCGGGAAAGTGAGGGCTACACCTTC. Translation: CASSYFRESEGYTF.

The table lists this clone with a count of one. The chain couples TRBV30 to TRBJ2-1; unclear D gene. V shed 1 base and J shed 4 bases, with 5 bases lying between them. The CDR3 runs to 12 residues. CDR1 is GTSNPN, CDR2 SVGIG, per germline (reference sequence). The CDR3: CAWSETYNEQFF. As DNA, the CDR3 is TGTGCCTGGAGTGAAACTTACAATGAGCAGTTCTTC.

V is TRBV3-1 (or the pseudogene TRBV3-2) and J is TRBJ1-3; maybe TRBD1 (5 bases). The germline CDR1 and CDR2 sequences are LGHDT and YNNKEL (reference sequence). The V and J ends lost 3 bases and 2 bases respectively, with 14 bases between them. The CDR3 length is 16 residues. CDR3 sequence: CASSQNLPGAGNTIYF. The CDR3 DNA reads TGTGCCAGCAGCCAGAACTTGCCGGGGGCTGGAAACACCATATATTTT.

The chain carries TRBV6-5 and TRBJ1-1; D gene unclear. Germline-derived CDR1 and CDR2 are MNHEY and SVGAGI. Deletions cut 7 bases from V and 5 bases from J, with 11 bases between. This CDR3 contains 12 residues. The CDR3 reads CASNLPGTEAFF. For the CDR3, the DNA is TGTGCCAGCAATCTCCCCGGTACTGAAGCTTTCTTT.

The chain joins TRBV10-3 to TRBJ1-1; 8 nucleotides line up with TRBD1. Unmatched junction bases numbered 5, after V lost 4 bases and J lost 4 bases. Germline assignment: CDR1 ENHRY and CDR2 SYGVKD. The CDR3 contains 14 residues. The CDR3 region is CAISVLGQGTEAFF. CDR3 DNA: TGTGCCATCAGTGTCTTAGGACAGGGCACTGAAGCTTTCTTT.

The rearrangement joins TRBV2 to TRBJ1-1; 7 bases fit TRBD1. The V segment lost 3 bases and the J segment 5 bases; nucleotides outside the gene matches: 9. The germline gives CDR1 SNHLY, CDR2 FYNNEI. The CDR3 runs 15 residues. The CDR3 nucleotides read TGTGCCAGCAGTGATCCCCTACAGGGGTGGACTGAAGCTTTCTTT. It encodes CASSDPLQGWTEAFF.

This clone was counted between two and nine times. CDR3 DNA sequence: TGTGCCAGCAGTCGTATGCCAGGGGGCACTGAAGCTTTCTTT. Protein sequence: CASSRMPGGTEAFF. V gene TRBV6-5 combines with J gene TRBJ1-1; 7 nucleotides align to TRBD1. J was trimmed by 4 bases and V by 5 bases; bases with no gene match: 7. CDR1 is MNHEY and CDR2 is SVGAGI in the germline V gene. CDR3 length: 14 residues.

The CDR3 DNA reads as TGTGCCAGCAGCCACAGGGGCACCGGGGAGCTGTTTTTT. Protein product: CASSHRGTGELFF. The chain is built from TRBV14 and TRBJ2-2, with D tentatively TRBD1 (6 bases). Trimming shortened V by 3 bases and J by 4 bases, and 6 bases separated the two germline ends. The CDR3 spans 13 residues. The germline V gene has CDR1 SGHDN and CDR2 FVKESK. Together with reference TRBV14 and TRBJ2-2, the CDR3 gives the full variable domain: EAGVTQFPSHSVIEKGQTVTLRCDPISGHDNLYWYRRVMGKEIKFLLHFVKESKQDESGMPNNRFLAERTGGTYSTLKVQPAELEDSGVYFCASSHRGTGELFFGEGSRLTVL.

J is TRBJ2-7 and V is TRBV19, with a weak D call TRBD1 (6 bases). V was clipped by 7 bases and J by 3 bases, with 16 bases between them. The CDR3 is 14 amino acids. Germline values: CDR1 LNHDA, CDR2 SQIVND (reference sequence). As DNA, the CDR3 is TGTGCCAGTACCCAGAGGGGGAAGGACTACGAGCAGTACTTC. Encoded protein: CASTQRGKDYEQYF.

This clone was picked up one time. The chain links TRBV30 to TRBJ2-6, with 8 bases that match TRBD1. The junction had 9 bases not matched to a gene; V was cut back by 4 bases and J by 1 base. Germline V gene data show CDR1 as GTSNPN and CDR2 as SVGIG (reference sequence). The CDR3 totals 17 residues. The DNA of the CDR3 is TGTGCCTGGACCCGGCAGGGGGCCATTTCTGGGGCCAACGTCCTGACTTTC. As protein: CAWTRQGAISGANVLTF.

This chain connects TRBV3-1 (or the pseudogene TRBV3-2) to TRBJ1-1; weak D call: TRBD1 (6 bases). Germline assignment: CDR1 LGHDT and CDR2 YNNKEL (reference sequence). The CDR3 contains 15 residues. Trimming cost V 2 bases and J 1 base, with 11 bases left between them. The CDR3 nucleotides are TGTGCCAGCAGCCAAACCGACAGGCCGAACACTGAAGCTTTCTTT. This encodes CASSQTDRPNTEAFF.

This chain connects TRBV10-3 to TRBJ1-1; 9 bases agree with TRBD1. The CDR3 loop spans 16 amino acids. In germline, CDR1 is ENHRY, CDR2 SYGVKD. Trimming cost V 6 bases and J 4 bases; bases outside gene matches: 12. CDR3 nucleotides: TGTGCCATCAGCACCGGGACAGGGCCCCTGGGCACTGAAGCTTTCTTT. Translation: CAISTGTGPLGTEAFF.